The clone carrying this T cell receptor (beta chain) was recorded once. The target antigen is unknown. V shed 6 bases and J shed 1 base, with 13 bases lying between them. Germline CDR1 reads MNHEY; CDR2 reads SMNVEV (reference sequence). The CDR3 length is 15 residues. At cycle 4 day 1, cycle 7 day 1, and baseline, blood was sampled. The repertoire was sequenced with immunoSEQ multiplex PCR; TCRdb's copy has only in-frame clones and lacks some. Here the sample spans roughly 13,000 clones, 93% being singletons. These data come from a study of OX40 agonist ivuxolimab in advanced cancers. At the level of the study: Dose-escalation cases comprised hepatocellular carcinoma, melanoma, renal cell or head and neck cancer. Study findings and constraints: Relatively little clonal expansion, among the lowest observed, appeared in partial responders at 0.1-3.0 mg/kg. CD4+ and CD8+ T cells in blood underwent clonal expansion by week 6 at 0.1 to 3.0 mg/kg.

The chain has TRBV27 and TRBJ1-5; D perhaps matches TRBD1 (5 bases). The sample in question was CD4+ or CD8+ T cells sorted from blood, obtained in a trial of the OX40 agonist ivuxolimab. The sequence derives from an adult with an advanced solid tumor such as melanoma, head and neck, liver or kidney cancer. The CDR3 spells CASSYSAGSNQPQHF. The CDR3 nucleotides are TGTGCCAGCAGCTATAGCGCAGGGAGCAATCAGCCCCAGCATTTT.